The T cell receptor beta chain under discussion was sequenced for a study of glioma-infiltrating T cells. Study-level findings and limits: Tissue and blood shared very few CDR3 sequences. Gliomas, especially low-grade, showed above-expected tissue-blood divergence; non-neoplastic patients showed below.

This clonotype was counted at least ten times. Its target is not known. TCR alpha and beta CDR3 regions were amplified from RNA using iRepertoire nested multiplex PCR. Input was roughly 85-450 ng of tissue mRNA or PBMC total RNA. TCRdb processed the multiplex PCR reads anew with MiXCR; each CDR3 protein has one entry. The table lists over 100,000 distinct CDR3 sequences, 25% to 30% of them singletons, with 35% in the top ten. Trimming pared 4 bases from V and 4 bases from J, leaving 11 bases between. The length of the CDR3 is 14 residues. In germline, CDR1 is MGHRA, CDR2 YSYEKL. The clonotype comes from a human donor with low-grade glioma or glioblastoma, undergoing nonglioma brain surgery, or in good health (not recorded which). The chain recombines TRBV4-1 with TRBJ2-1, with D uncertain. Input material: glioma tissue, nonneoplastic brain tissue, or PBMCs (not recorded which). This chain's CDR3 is CASSPRAQYNEQFF. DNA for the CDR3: TGCGCCAGCAGCCCAAGGGCTCAATACAATGAGCAGTTCTTC.